The text below deals with one TCR beta chain. Its target is unknown. The sample originates from a study of T cells expressing NK-cell markers. In germline, CDR1 is MDHEN, CDR2 SYDVKM. The CDR3 contains 17 residues. Overall study results and limits: Of the CD8+ T cells in roughly 6 donors, roughly 1.0-7.0% belonged to dominant NKG2C+ clonotypes.

Each CDR3 protein gets one entry in TCRdb, which reprocessed the 5' RACE reads and gives no DNA. Recorded for this sample: about 260,000 distinct CDR3 sequences. Sequences were obtained from blood T cells: a sorted CD56 or NKG2C T cell subset, CD4+ or CD8+ T cells, or bulk PBMC T cells (not recorded which). The rearrangement joins TRBV28 to TRBJ2-1; as DNA is missing, the TRBD2 call by TCRdb cannot be tested. The receptor comes from a woman between 18 and 69 years old in good health. This chain's CDR3 is CASSLGTSGTKYNEQFF. The variable domain in full, with the rest retrieved from reference TRBV28 and TRBJ2-1, is DVKVTQSSRYLVKRTGEKVFLECVQDMDHENMFWYRQDPGLGLRLIYFSYDVKMKEKGDIPEGYSVSREKKERFSLILESASTNQTSMYLCASSLGTSGTKYNEQFFGPGTRLTVL.